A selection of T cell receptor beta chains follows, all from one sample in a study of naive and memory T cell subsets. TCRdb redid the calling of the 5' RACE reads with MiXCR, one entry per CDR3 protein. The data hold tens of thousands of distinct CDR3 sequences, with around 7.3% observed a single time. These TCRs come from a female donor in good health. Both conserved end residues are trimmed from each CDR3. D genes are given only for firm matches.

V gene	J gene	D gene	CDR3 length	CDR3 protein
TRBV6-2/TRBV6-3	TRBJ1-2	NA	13	ASSPSDRANYGYT
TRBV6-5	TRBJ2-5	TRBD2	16	ASSYSKRGGALGETQY
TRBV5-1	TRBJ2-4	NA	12	ASSLEGVKNIQY
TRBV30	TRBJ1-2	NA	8	AWSALGYT
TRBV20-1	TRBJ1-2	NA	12	SARDSEGGYGYT
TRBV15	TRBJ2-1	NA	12	ATKQGSSKDEQF
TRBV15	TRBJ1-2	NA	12	ATSRDNGRGGYT
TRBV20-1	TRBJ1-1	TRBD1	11	SVRQGFDTEAF
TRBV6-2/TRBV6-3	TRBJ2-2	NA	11	ASSYRATGELF
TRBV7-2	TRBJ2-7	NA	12	ASSLTGNSYEQY
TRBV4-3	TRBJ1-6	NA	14	ASSQALGLPNSPLH
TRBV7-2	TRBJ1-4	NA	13	ASSTAAGENEKLF
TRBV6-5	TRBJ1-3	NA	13	ASRGDRSSGNTIY
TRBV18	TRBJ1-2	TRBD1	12	ASSPGTGMDGYT
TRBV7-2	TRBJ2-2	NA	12	ASSPSSNTGELF
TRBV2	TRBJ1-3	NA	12	ASSEGGSGNTIY
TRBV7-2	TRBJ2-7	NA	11	ASSPRVSGEQY
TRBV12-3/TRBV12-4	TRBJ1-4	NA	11	ASSSDRREKLF
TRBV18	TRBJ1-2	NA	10	ASSPDTYGYT
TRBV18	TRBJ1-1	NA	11	ASSPAEGAEAF
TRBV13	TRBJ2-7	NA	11	ASSLLNSYEQY
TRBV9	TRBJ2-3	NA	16	ASSVGGGGIHGADTQY
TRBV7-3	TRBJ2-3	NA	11	ASSLRQTDTQY
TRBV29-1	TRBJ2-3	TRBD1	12	SVEWDRMPDTQY
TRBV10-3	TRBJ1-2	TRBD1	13	AISETRQGYYGYT
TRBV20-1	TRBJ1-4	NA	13	SARDPRGSGEKLF
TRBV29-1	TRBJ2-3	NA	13	SAQGRRGVGNTQY
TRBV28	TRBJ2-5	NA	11	ASRRTAQETQY
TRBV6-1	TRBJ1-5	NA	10	ASSESDQPQH
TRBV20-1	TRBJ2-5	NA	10	SARNRGETQY
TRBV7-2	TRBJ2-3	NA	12	ASSQGLATDTQY
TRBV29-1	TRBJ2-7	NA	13	SVALLANPIREQY
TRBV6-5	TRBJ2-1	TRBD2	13	ASRLAGGTYNEQF
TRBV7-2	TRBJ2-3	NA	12	ASSFGGRPDTQY
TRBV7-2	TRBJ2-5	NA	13	ASSLGGWRQETQY
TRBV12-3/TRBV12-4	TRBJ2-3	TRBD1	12	ASTLGQSTDTQY
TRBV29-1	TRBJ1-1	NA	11	SVEDRGNTEAF
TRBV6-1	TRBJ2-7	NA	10	ASSEAPRDKY
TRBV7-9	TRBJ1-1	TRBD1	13	ASSSSGTGGSEAF
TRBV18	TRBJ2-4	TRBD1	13	ASSESQGTQNIQY
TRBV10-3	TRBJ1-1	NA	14	AIRPGGGSGNTEAF
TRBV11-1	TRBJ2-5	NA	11	ASSSGLQETQY
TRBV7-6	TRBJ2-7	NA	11	ASSLGSAYEQY
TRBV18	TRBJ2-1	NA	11	ASSRGAYNEQF
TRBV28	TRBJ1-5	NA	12	AILTRGRNQPQH
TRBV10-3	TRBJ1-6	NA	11	AIRGTENSPLH
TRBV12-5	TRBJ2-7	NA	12	ASGLTGGRLEQY
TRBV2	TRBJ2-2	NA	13	ASRIVTSNTGELF
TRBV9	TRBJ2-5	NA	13	ASSVGGGRQETQY
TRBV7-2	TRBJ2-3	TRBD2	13	ASSNRGGAENTQY
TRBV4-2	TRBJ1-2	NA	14	ASSQDRRPGGDGYT